This is a list of T cell receptor beta chains from one sample in a study of T cells in Graves' hyperthyroidism and ophthalmopathy. TCRdb reanalysed the multiplex PCR reads using MiXCR and keeps one entry per CDR3 protein. The profile shows fewer than 850,000 distinct CDR3 sequences, roughly 17% of them singletons. Sequenced: blood. These receptor sequences come from a man aged 45 to 65 with Graves' hyperthyroidism. Both conserved end residues are part of each CDR3. D genes are given only for firm matches. Clone size is not always given. Where it is, it says once, few, many or a class for expanded clones.

J gene	D gene	clone size	V gene	CDR3 DNA	CDR3 protein
TRBJ2-5	TRBD2	many	TRBV7-3	TGTGCCAGCAGCTTAACAGGGACTAGCGGGTCAGAGACCCAGTACTTC	CASSLTGTSGSETQYF
TRBJ2-3	TRBD2	many	TRBV11-2	TGTGCCAGCAGCCCTCCGGGACTACCGAAGGATACGCAGTATTTT	CASSPPGLPKDTQYF
TRBJ2-2	.	many	TRBV5-1	TGCGCCAGCAGCCCGACGACAGGAGCATCAATCGGGGAGCTGTTTTTT	CASSPTTGASIGELFF
TRBJ2-1	.	.	TRBV19	TGTGCCAGTAGTGTATACCGGGGTTCCTACAATGAGCAGTTCTTC	CASSVYRGSYNEQFF
TRBJ2-7	.	many	TRBV10-3	TGTGCCATCAGTGACGACAGCAGCTACGAGCAGTACTTC	CAISDDSSYEQYF
TRBJ1-5	TRBD1	few	TRBV30	TGTGCCTGGAGCCTAACAGGGGGCGCTAATCAGCCCCAGCATTTT	CAWSLTGGANQPQHF
TRBJ2-5	.	many	TRBV15	TGTGCCACCAGCAGAGATCCGACTCGCCAAGAGACCCAGTACTTC	CATSRDPTRQETQYF
TRBJ2-7	TRBD2	many	TRBV10-2	TGCGCCAGCAGTGCTACCTTTTGGGGTAGCGGGAGCAACGAGCAGTACTTC	CASSATFWGSGSNEQYF
TRBJ1-4	.	many	TRBV30	TGTGCCTGGAGGGACACAGCAGGGGCTGGGGAAAAACTGTTTTTT	CAWRDTAGAGEKLFF
TRBJ2-2	.	few	TRBV29-1	TGCAGCGTTGACAGAGTGAACACCGGGGAGCTGTTTTTT	CSVDRVNTGELFF
TRBJ1-1	.	.	TRBV19	TGTGCCAGTAGTATTTCGGAAACCAGGGATTGGAGGAACACTGAAGCTTTCTTT	CASSISETRDWRNTEAFF
TRBJ2-7	.	few	TRBV10-3	TGTGCCACCATGTCGGACGGGGCCTACGAGCAGTACTTC	CATMSDGAYEQYF
TRBJ1-2	.	few	TRBV29-1	TGCAGCGTTGCGGGGGCTGGCTATGGCTACACCTTC	CSVAGAGYGYTF